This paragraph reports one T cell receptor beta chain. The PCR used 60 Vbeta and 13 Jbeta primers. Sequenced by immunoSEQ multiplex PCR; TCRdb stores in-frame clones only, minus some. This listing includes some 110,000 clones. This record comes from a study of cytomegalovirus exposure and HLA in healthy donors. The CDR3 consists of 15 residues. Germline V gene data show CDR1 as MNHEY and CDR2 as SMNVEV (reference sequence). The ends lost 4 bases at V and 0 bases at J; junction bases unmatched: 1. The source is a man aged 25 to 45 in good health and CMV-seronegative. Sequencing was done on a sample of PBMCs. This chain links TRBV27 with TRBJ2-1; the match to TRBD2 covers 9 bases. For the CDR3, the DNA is TGTGCCAGCAGTTCGGGACTAGCCTCCTACAATGAGCAGTTCTTC. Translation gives CASSSGLASYNEQFF.